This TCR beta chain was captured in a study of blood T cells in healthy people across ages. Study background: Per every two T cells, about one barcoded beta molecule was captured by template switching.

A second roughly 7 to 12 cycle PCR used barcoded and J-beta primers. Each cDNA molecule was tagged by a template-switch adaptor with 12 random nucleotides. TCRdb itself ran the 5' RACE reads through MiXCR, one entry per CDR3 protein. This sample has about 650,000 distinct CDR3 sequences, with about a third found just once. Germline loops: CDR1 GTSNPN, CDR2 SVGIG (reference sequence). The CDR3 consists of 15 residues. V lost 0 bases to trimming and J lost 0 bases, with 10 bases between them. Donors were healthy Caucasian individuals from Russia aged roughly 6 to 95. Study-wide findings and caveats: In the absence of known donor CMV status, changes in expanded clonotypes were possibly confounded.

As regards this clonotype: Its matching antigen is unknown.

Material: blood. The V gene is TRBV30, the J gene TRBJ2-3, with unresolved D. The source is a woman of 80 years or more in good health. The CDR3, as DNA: TGTGCCTGGAGTGTACTCGCCTTAAGCACAGATACGCAGTATTTT. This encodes CAWSVLALSTDTQYF.